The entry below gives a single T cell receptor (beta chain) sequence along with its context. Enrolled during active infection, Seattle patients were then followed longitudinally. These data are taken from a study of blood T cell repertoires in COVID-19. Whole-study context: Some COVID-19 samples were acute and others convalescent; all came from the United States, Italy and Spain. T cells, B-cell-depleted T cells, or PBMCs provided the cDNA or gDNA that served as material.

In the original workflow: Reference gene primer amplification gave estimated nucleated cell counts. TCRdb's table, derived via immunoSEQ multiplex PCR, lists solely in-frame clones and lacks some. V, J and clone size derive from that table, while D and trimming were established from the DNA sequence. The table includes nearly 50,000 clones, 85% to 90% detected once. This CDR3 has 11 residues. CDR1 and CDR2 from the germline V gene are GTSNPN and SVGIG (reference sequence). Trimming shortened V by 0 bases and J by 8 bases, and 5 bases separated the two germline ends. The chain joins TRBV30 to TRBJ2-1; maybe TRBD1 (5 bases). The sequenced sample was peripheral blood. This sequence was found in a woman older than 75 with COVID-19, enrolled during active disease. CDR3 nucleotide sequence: TGTGCCTGGAGTGTAGGGGATGAGCAGTTCTTC. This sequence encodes CAWSVGDEQFF.